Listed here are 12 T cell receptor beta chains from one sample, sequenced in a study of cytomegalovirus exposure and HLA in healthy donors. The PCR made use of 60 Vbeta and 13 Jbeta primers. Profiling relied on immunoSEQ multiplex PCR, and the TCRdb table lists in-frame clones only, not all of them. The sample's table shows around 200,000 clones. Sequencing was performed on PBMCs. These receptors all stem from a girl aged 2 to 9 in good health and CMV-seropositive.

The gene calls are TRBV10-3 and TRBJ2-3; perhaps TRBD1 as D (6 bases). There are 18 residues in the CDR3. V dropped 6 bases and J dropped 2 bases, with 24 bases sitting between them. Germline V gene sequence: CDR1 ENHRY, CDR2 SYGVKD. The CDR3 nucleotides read TGTGCCATCAGATTAACTTTCCCGGTCCAGGGGAACACAGATACGCAGTATTTT. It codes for CAIRLTFPVQGNTDTQYF.

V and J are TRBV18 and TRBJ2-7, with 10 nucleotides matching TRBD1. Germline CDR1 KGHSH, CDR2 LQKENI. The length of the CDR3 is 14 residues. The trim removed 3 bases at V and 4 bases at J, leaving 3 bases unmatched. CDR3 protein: CASSPGGQGYEQYF. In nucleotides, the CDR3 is TGTGCCAGCTCACCCGGGGGACAGGGGTACGAGCAGTACTTC.

CDR3 protein: CASSLERLGPTGAAQHF. CDR3 in DNA: TGTGCCAGCAGTTTAGAGCGACTTGGCCCAACAGGAGCAGCCCAGCATTTT. The rearrangement links TRBV28 to TRBJ1-5; a possible D gene is TRBD1 (5 bases). V was shortened by 2 bases and J by 11 bases, with 25 bases between the two germline ends. CDR1 and CDR2 from the germline V gene are MDHEN and SYDVKM. The CDR3 runs 17 residues.

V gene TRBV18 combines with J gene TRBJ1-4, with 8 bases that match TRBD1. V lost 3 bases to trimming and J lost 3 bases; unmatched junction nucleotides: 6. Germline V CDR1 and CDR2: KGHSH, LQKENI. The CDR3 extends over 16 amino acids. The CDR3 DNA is TGTGCCAGCTCACCGATAACGGGACAGGCTAATGAAAAACTGTTTTTT. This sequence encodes CASSPITGQANEKLFF.

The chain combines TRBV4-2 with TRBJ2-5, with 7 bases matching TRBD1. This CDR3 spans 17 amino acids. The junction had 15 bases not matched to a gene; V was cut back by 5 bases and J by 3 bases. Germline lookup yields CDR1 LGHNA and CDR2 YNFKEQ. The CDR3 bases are TGTGCCAGCAGCTCTTTCTTCTCGGGACAGATAAAAGAGACCCAGTACTTC. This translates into CASSSFFSGQIKETQYF.

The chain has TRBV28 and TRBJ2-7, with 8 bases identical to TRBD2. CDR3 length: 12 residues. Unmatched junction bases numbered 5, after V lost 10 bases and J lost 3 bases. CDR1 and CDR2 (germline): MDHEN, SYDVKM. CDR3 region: CATHSGNYEQYF. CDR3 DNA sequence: TGTGCCACCCATAGCGGGAACTACGAGCAGTACTTC.

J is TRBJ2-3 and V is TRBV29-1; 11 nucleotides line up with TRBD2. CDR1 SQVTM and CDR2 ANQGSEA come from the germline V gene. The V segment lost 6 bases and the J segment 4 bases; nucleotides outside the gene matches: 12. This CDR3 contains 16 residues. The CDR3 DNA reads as TGCAGCGTCGGAGGACTAGCGGGTCCACCGGCAGATACGCAGTATTTT. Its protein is CSVGGLAGPPADTQYF.

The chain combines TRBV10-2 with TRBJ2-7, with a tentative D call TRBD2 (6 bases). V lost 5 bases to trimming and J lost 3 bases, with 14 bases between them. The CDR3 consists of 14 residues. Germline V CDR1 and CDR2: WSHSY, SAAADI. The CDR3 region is CASSLTGLVYEQYF. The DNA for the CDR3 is TGCGCCAGCAGTCTAACGGGACTCGTCTACGAGCAGTACTTC.

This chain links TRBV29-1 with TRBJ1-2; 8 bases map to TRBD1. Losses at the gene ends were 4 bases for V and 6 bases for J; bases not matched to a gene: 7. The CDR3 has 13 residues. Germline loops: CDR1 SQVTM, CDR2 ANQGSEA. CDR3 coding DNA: TGCAGCGTTGTGGGACAGGCGGCTGATGGCTACACCTTC. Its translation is CSVVGQAADGYTF.

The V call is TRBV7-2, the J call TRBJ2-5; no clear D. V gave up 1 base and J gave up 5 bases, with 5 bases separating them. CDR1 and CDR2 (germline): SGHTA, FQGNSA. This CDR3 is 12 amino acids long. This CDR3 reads CASSLVIETQYF. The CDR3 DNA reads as TGTGCCAGCAGCTTAGTTATCGAGACCCAGTACTTC.

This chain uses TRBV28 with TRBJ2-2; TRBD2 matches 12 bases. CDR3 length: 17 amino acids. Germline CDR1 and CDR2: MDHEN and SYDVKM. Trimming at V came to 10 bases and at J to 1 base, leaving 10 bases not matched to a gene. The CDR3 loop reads CATIGLAGLLNTGELFF. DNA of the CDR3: TGTGCCACTATCGGACTAGCGGGACTATTGAACACCGGGGAGCTGTTTTTT. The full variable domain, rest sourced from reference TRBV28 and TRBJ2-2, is DVKVTQSSRYLVKRTGEKVFLECVQDMDHENMFWYRQDPGLGLRLIYFSYDVKMKEKGDIPEGYSVSREKKERFSLILESASTNQTSMYLCATIGLAGLLNTGELFFGEGSRLTVL.

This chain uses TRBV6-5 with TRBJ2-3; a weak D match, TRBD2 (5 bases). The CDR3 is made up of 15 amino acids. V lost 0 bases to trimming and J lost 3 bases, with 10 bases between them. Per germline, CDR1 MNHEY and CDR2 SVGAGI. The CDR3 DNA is TGTGCCAGCAGTTACTCGAATTCGGGAACAGATACGCAGTATTTT. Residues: CASSYSNSGTDTQYF.